This is a list of T cell receptor beta chains from one sample in a study of T cells in Graves' hyperthyroidism and ophthalmopathy. One entry per CDR3 protein, called by TCRdb with MiXCR from the multiplex PCR reads. This table holds about 560,000 distinct CDR3 sequences, around 15% found once. Material: blood. Receptors were obtained from a woman between 18 and 30 years old with Graves' hyperthyroidism. The CDR3 runs from the conserved cysteine through the conserved F or W. Fields, in order: J gene, clone size, V gene, D gene, CDR3 protein, CDR3 DNA. D genes are given only for firm matches. The size of a clone is reported for some rows only, either as once, few or many, or as a class for expanded clones.

J gene: TRBJ1-4
clone size: few
V gene: TRBV28
D gene: TRBD1
CDR3 protein: CASREIQGAGEKLFF
CDR3 DNA: TGTGCCAGCAGAGAAATACAGGGGGCCGGGGAAAAACTGTTTTTT

J gene: TRBJ2-7
clone size: .
V gene: TRBV19
D gene: .
CDR3 protein: CASSSGGSAGSPNDRYLYEQYF
CDR3 DNA: TGTGCCAGCAGTTCGGGTGGGAGCGCCGGTTCCCCAAACGATAGGTACCTCTACGAGCAGTACTTC

J gene: TRBJ1-2
clone size: many
V gene: TRBV12-3/TRBV12-4
D gene: .
CDR3 protein: CASSLPLERNLGYGYTF
CDR3 DNA: TGTGCCAGCAGTTTACCCCTTGAGAGAAACCTAGGGTATGGCTACACCTTC

J gene: TRBJ1-5
clone size: .
V gene: TRBV2
D gene: TRBD1
CDR3 protein: CASRAGGLGNQPQHF
CDR3 DNA: TGTGCCAGCAGGGCAGGGGGCCTGGGCAATCAGCCCCAGCATTTT

J gene: TRBJ2-1
clone size: few
V gene: TRBV10-3
D gene: TRBD2
CDR3 protein: CAISALGLAGGPGNEQFF
CDR3 DNA: TGTGCCATCAGTGCCCTCGGACTAGCGGGGGGCCCAGGGAATGAGCAGTTCTTC

J gene: TRBJ1-6
clone size: few
V gene: TRBV20-1
D gene: .
CDR3 protein: CSASSSYNSPLHF
CDR3 DNA: TGCAGTGCTTCGAGCTCCTATAACTCACCCCTCCACTTT

J gene: TRBJ2-1
clone size: .
V gene: TRBV27
D gene: TRBD1
CDR3 protein: CASSSRPGQSFYNEQFF
CDR3 DNA: TGTGCCAGCAGTTCACGGCCGGGACAGTCGTTCTACAATGAGCAGTTCTTC

J gene: TRBJ2-7
clone size: few
V gene: TRBV27
D gene: TRBD1
CDR3 protein: CASRSSGGYEQYF
CDR3 DNA: TGTGCCAGCAGATCTTCAGGGGGCTACGAGCAGTACTTC

J gene: TRBJ2-1
clone size: many
V gene: TRBV28
D gene: TRBD2
CDR3 protein: CASSSTSGRFGEQFF
CDR3 DNA: TGTGCCAGCAGCTCCACTAGCGGGAGATTCGGTGAGCAGTTCTTC

J gene: TRBJ2-3
clone size: many
V gene: TRBV12-3/TRBV12-4
D gene: .
CDR3 protein: CASSIIGAGTDTQYF
CDR3 DNA: TGTGCCAGCAGCATCATAGGGGCGGGCACAGATACGCAGTATTTT

J gene: TRBJ2-3
clone size: few
V gene: TRBV4-3
D gene: .
CDR3 protein: CASSQDPIAPLTDTQYF
CDR3 DNA: TGCGCCAGCAGCCAAGATCCTATCGCGCCTCTAACAGATACGCAGTATTTT

J gene: TRBJ1-2
clone size: many
V gene: TRBV11-3
D gene: TRBD1
CDR3 protein: CASSRHGTVYGYTF
CDR3 DNA: TGTGCCAGCAGCCGACACGGGACAGTCTATGGCTACACCTTC

J gene: TRBJ1-1
clone size: many
V gene: TRBV11-2
D gene: .
CDR3 protein: CASSIRGQINRNTEAFF
CDR3 DNA: TGTGCCAGCAGTATTCGGGGGCAGATCAACAGGAACACTGAAGCTTTCTTT

J gene: TRBJ2-2
clone size: few
V gene: TRBV6-5
D gene: TRBD2
CDR3 protein: CASRYRPGTSGSRSPITGELFF
CDR3 DNA: TGTGCCAGCAGGTACAGACCCGGGACTAGCGGGAGTCGGTCTCCCATCACCGGGGAGCTGTTTTTT

J gene: TRBJ2-7
clone size: many
V gene: TRBV20-1
D gene: TRBD2
CDR3 protein: CSAQDVREGYEQYF
CDR3 DNA: TGCAGTGCCCAGGATGTACGGGAGGGCTACGAGCAGTACTTC

J gene: TRBJ2-1
clone size: .
V gene: TRBV15
D gene: .
CDR3 protein: CATSRSRTSSYNEQFF
CDR3 DNA: TGTGCCACCAGCAGAAGTCGGACAAGCTCCTACAATGAGCAGTTCTTC

J gene: TRBJ2-2
clone size: .
V gene: TRBV3-1
D gene: TRBD1
CDR3 protein: CASSQAGGPQGAGELFF
CDR3 DNA: TGTGCCAGCAGCCAAGCGGGCGGGCCCCAGGGGGCTGGGGAGCTGTTTTTT

J gene: TRBJ2-1
clone size: .
V gene: TRBV10-3
D gene: .
CDR3 protein: CAISESGPNEQFF
CDR3 DNA: TGTGCCATCAGTGAGTCTGGTCCAAATGAGCAGTTCTTC

J gene: TRBJ2-7
clone size: few
V gene: TRBV13
D gene: .
CDR3 protein: CASNVRGEHEQYF
CDR3 DNA: TGTGCCAGCAACGTGAGGGGGGAACACGAGCAGTACTTC

J gene: TRBJ1-3
clone size: .
V gene: TRBV12-3/TRBV12-4
D gene: .
CDR3 protein: CASSFLQSSGNTIYF
CDR3 DNA: TGTGCCAGCAGTTTTCTACAGAGCTCTGGAAACACCATATATTTT

J gene: TRBJ2-1
clone size: .
V gene: TRBV12-5
D gene: TRBD2
CDR3 protein: CASGLVPLAGDPYNEQFF
CDR3 DNA: TGTGCTAGTGGTTTGGTACCGCTAGCGGGAGACCCTTACAATGAGCAGTTCTTC

J gene: TRBJ2-1
clone size: many
V gene: TRBV7-8
D gene: TRBD1
CDR3 protein: CASSLMAGTGAGLPRDEQFF
CDR3 DNA: TGTGCCAGCAGCTTAATGGCCGGGACAGGGGCAGGTCTCCCTAGGGATGAGCAGTTCTTC

J gene: TRBJ2-1
clone size: .
V gene: TRBV20-1
D gene: TRBD2
CDR3 protein: CSARTAGGYSYNEQFF
CDR3 DNA: TGCAGTGCTAGAACAGCGGGAGGATATTCCTACAATGAGCAGTTCTTC

J gene: TRBJ2-1
clone size: few
V gene: TRBV19
D gene: .
CDR3 protein: CASSIEGLYNEQFF
CDR3 DNA: TGTGCCAGTAGTATTGAGGGACTCTACAATGAGCAGTTCTTC

J gene: TRBJ1-2
clone size: .
V gene: TRBV7-9
D gene: .
CDR3 protein: CASSFPNKDGYTF
CDR3 DNA: TGTGCCAGCAGCTTTCCTAATAAGGATGGCTACACCTTC

J gene: TRBJ2-3
clone size: few
V gene: TRBV12-3/TRBV12-4
D gene: .
CDR3 protein: CASSGGRGTDTQYF
CDR3 DNA: TGTGCCAGCAGTGGGGGCAGGGGCACAGATACGCAGTATTTT

J gene: TRBJ1-5
clone size: many
V gene: TRBV30
D gene: .
CDR3 protein: CAWSEDSPNQPQHF
CDR3 DNA: TGTGCCTGGAGTGAGGACAGTCCGAATCAGCCCCAGCATTTT

J gene: TRBJ2-2
clone size: many
V gene: TRBV12-3/TRBV12-4
D gene: .
CDR3 protein: CASSTYGELFF
CDR3 DNA: TGTGCCAGCAGCACATACGGGGAGCTGTTTTTT

J gene: TRBJ2-4
clone size: many
V gene: TRBV28
D gene: .
CDR3 protein: CASSFRVGGPLNIQYF
CDR3 DNA: TGTGCCAGCAGTTTTAGGGTTGGAGGTCCCCTAAACATTCAGTACTTC

J gene: TRBJ1-6
clone size: .
V gene: TRBV13
D gene: TRBD1
CDR3 protein: CASSGSGTANSPLHF
CDR3 DNA: TGTGCCAGCAGCGGGAGCGGGACAGCTAATTCACCCCTCCACTTT

J gene: TRBJ2-1
clone size: few
V gene: TRBV20-1
D gene: .
CDR3 protein: CSARTGSYNEQFF
CDR3 DNA: TGCAGTGCTAGGACAGGCTCCTACAATGAGCAGTTCTTC

J gene: TRBJ2-3
clone size: .
V gene: TRBV3-1
D gene: .
CDR3 protein: CASSQVGFGQYF
CDR3 DNA: TGTGCCAGCAGCCAAGTAGGGTTTGGGCAGTATTTT

J gene: TRBJ1-1
clone size: many
V gene: TRBV20-1
D gene: TRBD1
CDR3 protein: CSASGDSRADTEAFF
CDR3 DNA: TGCAGTGCTAGTGGGGACAGCCGGGCGGACACTGAAGCTTTCTTT

J gene: TRBJ2-7
clone size: many
V gene: TRBV6-1
D gene: TRBD1
CDR3 protein: CASSEAPGQNYEQYF
CDR3 DNA: TGTGCCAGCAGTGAGGCCCCGGGACAGAACTACGAGCAGTACTTC

J gene: TRBJ2-7
clone size: many
V gene: TRBV6-6
D gene: TRBD1
CDR3 protein: CASSYTGVTSYEQYF
CDR3 DNA: TGTGCCAGCAGTTACACAGGGGTCACCTCCTACGAGCAGTACTTC

J gene: TRBJ2-3
clone size: few
V gene: TRBV10-3
D gene: .
CDR3 protein: CASTGTPRDTQYF
CDR3 DNA: TGTGCCTCTACTGGGACTCCGCGAGATACGCAGTATTTT

J gene: TRBJ2-7
clone size: .
V gene: TRBV19
D gene: TRBD1
CDR3 protein: CASSRGTGVSEQYF
CDR3 DNA: TGTGCCAGTAGTAGGGGGACAGGGGTATCCGAGCAGTACTTC

J gene: TRBJ2-1
clone size: many
V gene: TRBV5-1
D gene: TRBD1
CDR3 protein: CASSLDTGGGEQFF
CDR3 DNA: TGCGCCAGCAGCTTGGATACAGGGGGAGGTGAGCAGTTCTTC

J gene: TRBJ1-4
clone size: few
V gene: TRBV27
D gene: .
CDR3 protein: CASSYRVGTEKLFF
CDR3 DNA: TGTGCCAGCAGTTACAGGGTCGGGACTGAAAAACTGTTTTTT

J gene: TRBJ2-3
clone size: few
V gene: TRBV29-1
D gene: TRBD2
CDR3 protein: CSPWGLAGGESDTQYF
CDR3 DNA: TGCAGCCCCTGGGGTCTAGCGGGAGGGGAGTCAGATACGCAGTATTTT

J gene: TRBJ2-5
clone size: many
V gene: TRBV7-2
D gene: TRBD1
CDR3 protein: CASSRDRGQVETQYF
CDR3 DNA: TGTGCCAGCAGCCGCGACAGGGGGCAGGTGGAGACCCAGTACTTC

J gene: TRBJ1-4
clone size: few
V gene: TRBV4-3
D gene: .
CDR3 protein: CASSQVGGQEKLFF
CDR3 DNA: TGCGCCAGCAGCCAAGTAGGGGGGCAAGAAAAACTGTTTTTT

J gene: TRBJ2-7
clone size: many
V gene: TRBV6-1
D gene: .
CDR3 protein: CASSEAFSYEQYF
CDR3 DNA: TGTGCCAGCAGTGAAGCTTTCAGCTACGAGCAGTACTTC

J gene: TRBJ1-5
clone size: few
V gene: TRBV12-3/TRBV12-4
D gene: TRBD1
CDR3 protein: CASSPRQGGQPQHF
CDR3 DNA: TGTGCCAGCAGTCCCCGACAGGGCGGTCAGCCCCAGCATTTT

J gene: TRBJ2-6
clone size: .
V gene: TRBV5-1
D gene: .
CDR3 protein: CASSHVGSSGANVLTF
CDR3 DNA: TGCGCCAGCAGCCATGTTGGGTCCTCTGGGGCCAACGTCCTGACTTTC

J gene: TRBJ2-5
clone size: many
V gene: TRBV20-1
D gene: TRBD1
CDR3 protein: CSASRVDRDQETQYF
CDR3 DNA: TGCAGTGCTAGCCGAGTGGACAGGGACCAAGAGACCCAGTACTTC

J gene: TRBJ2-7
clone size: few
V gene: TRBV29-1
D gene: .
CDR3 protein: CSVVSGTLLSYEQYF
CDR3 DNA: TGCAGCGTTGTGTCCGGGACACTCCTCTCCTACGAGCAGTACTTC

J gene: TRBJ1-1
clone size: many
V gene: TRBV6-1
D gene: TRBD1
CDR3 protein: CASTQGAETEAFF
CDR3 DNA: TGTGCCAGCACCCAGGGGGCGGAAACTGAAGCTTTCTTT

J gene: TRBJ1-5
clone size: .
V gene: TRBV7-8
D gene: TRBD1
CDR3 protein: CASSKTTGGNQPQHF
CDR3 DNA: TGTGCCAGCAGCAAAACGACAGGGGGCAATCAGCCCCAGCATTTT

J gene: TRBJ1-5
clone size: few
V gene: TRBV18
D gene: TRBD1
CDR3 protein: CASSLNRGGGQPQHF
CDR3 DNA: TGTGCCAGCTCACTTAACAGGGGAGGCGGTCAGCCCCAGCATTTT

J gene: TRBJ2-7
clone size: .
V gene: TRBV7-3
D gene: .
CDR3 protein: CASSSGGHEQYF
CDR3 DNA: TGTGCCAGCAGCTCCGGGGGGCACGAGCAGTACTTC